The 17 T cell receptor beta chains below were found in one sample sequenced in a study of blood T cell repertoires in COVID-19. Profiling relied on immunoSEQ multiplex PCR, and the TCRdb table lists in-frame clones only, not all of them. This table has roughly 6,700 clones, approximately 86% appearing once. The specimen sequenced was peripheral blood. These receptors were taken from a human donor in a cohort sampled during active COVID-19.

The chain employs TRBV29-1 and TRBJ2-1, with no clear D. CDR3 length equals 10 residues. The V gene's germline CDR1 is SQVTM and CDR2 ANQGSEA. The CDR3 loop reads CSGRFNEQFF. The CDR3 coding sequence is TGCAGTGGCAGGTTTAATGAGCAGTTCTTC.

This clone came up once. This chain links TRBV7-9 with TRBJ2-3; 8 bases agree with TRBD1. J was trimmed by 0 bases and V by 5 bases; bases with no gene match: 4. The V gene's germline CDR1 is SEHNR and CDR2 FQNEAQ (reference sequence). The CDR3 runs 15 residues. CDR3 residues: CASSVTGGSTDTQYF. The CDR3 nucleotides are TGTGCCAGCAGCGTTACAGGGGGAAGCACAGATACGCAGTATTTT.

The chain is built from TRBV6-5 and TRBJ2-7, with 7 bases identical to TRBD2. Germline-derived CDR1 and CDR2 are MNHEY and SVGAGI. This CDR3 region has 16 residues. The junction had 10 bases not matched to a gene; V was cut back by 3 bases and J by 2 bases. This CDR3 reads CASSYAIPGGAYEQYF. The CDR3 nucleotides read TGTGCCAGCAGTTATGCGATACCTGGGGGGGCCTACGAGCAGTACTTC.

V usage is TRBV9 and J usage is TRBJ2-6; TRBD1 matches 10 bases. Germline V gene data show CDR1 as SGDLS and CDR2 as YYNGEE. The CDR3 consists of 18 residues. Trimming cost V 0 bases and J 2 bases; bases outside gene matches: 5. The CDR3 protein is CASSVGPGQGTGANVLTF. DNA of the CDR3: TGTGCCAGCAGCGTAGGACCGGGACAGGGGACTGGGGCCAACGTCCTGACTTTC.

V gene TRBV5-4 combines with J gene TRBJ2-7; TRBD2 might be the D (7 bases). The V gene's germline CDR1 is SGHNT and CDR2 YYREEE (reference sequence). V shed 4 bases and J shed 6 bases, with 11 bases lying between them. The CDR3 contains 12 residues. CDR3 region: CASSGGAGEQYF. The CDR3 DNA reads as TGTGCCAGCAGCGGGGGGGCGGGCGAGCAGTACTTC. The full variable domain, in which reference TRBV5-4 and TRBJ2-7 provide the parts outside the CDR3, is ETGVTQSPTHLIKTRGQQVTLRCSSQSGHNTVSWYQQALGQGPQFIFQYYREEENGRGNFPPRFSGLQFPNYSSELNVNALELDDSALYLCASSGGAGEQYFGPGTRLTVT.

V usage is TRBV30 and J usage is TRBJ1-6; tentative D call: TRBD1 (5 bases). Per the germline V gene, CDR1 is GTSNPN and CDR2 is SVGIG (reference sequence). Trimming stripped 2 bases from V and 11 bases from J, with 10 bases between. The CDR3 is 12 residues long. CDR3 coding DNA: TGTGCCTGGAGTCTGGGGACTCCACCCCTCCACTTT. Translating gives CAWSLGTPPLHF.

The chain employs TRBV25-1 and TRBJ1-6, with 7 bases identical to TRBD1. The CDR3 totals 18 residues. V dropped 1 base and J dropped 7; count of bases not matched to a gene: 13. The germline V gene has CDR1 MGHDK and CDR2 SYGVNS. Here the CDR3 DNA reads TGTGCCAGCAGTGAATTTGGGGATGCGCGGGACAGAAATTCACCCCTCCACTTT. Amino acids: CASSEFGDARDRNSPLHF.

The chain has TRBV27 and TRBJ2-7, with D maybe TRBD2 (5 bases). V was cut by 3 bases and J by 3 bases, with 9 bases left in between. CDR3 size: 13 residues. Germline CDR1 reads MNHEY; CDR2 reads SMNVEV (reference sequence). The CDR3 spells CASSFSGIYEQYF. The CDR3 DNA reads as TGTGCCAGCAGTTTCTCGGGGATCTACGAGCAGTACTTC.

V and J are TRBV7-9 and TRBJ1-2, with 7 bases that match TRBD1. Germline CDR1 reads SEHNR; CDR2 reads FQNEAQ (reference sequence). Unmatched junction bases numbered 7, after V lost 4 bases and J lost 5 bases. CDR3 length equals 14 residues. The CDR3: CASSSEGGWYGYTF. Written as DNA, the CDR3 is TGTGCCAGCAGCTCGGAAGGGGGCTGGTATGGCTACACCTTC.

The CDR3 DNA reads as TGTGCCAGCAGTTTCGACAGGGGGGACTTTAGCTACACCTTC. Its protein is CASSFDRGDFSYTF. The gene calls are TRBV7-9 and TRBJ1-2, with 9 nucleotides matching TRBD1. With V trimmed by 6 bases and J by 9 bases, 11 bases remained unmatched. The germline V gene encodes CDR1 SEHNR and CDR2 FQNEAQ (reference sequence). The CDR3 has 14 amino acids.

This chain connects TRBV19 to TRBJ2-5; D possibly corresponds to TRBD2 (6 bases). There are 14 residues in the CDR3. V lost 5 bases and J 5 bases, leaving 15 bases between the germline ends. The germline V gene has CDR1 LNHDA and CDR2 SQIVND (reference sequence). The CDR3 DNA reads TGTGCCAGTAGTCCAGGGCGGGGCACGGAGACCCAGTACTTC. Its protein product is CASSPGRGTETQYF.

The rearrangement uses TRBV28 and TRBJ1-2; 9 bases match TRBD1. The ends lost 1 base at V and 6 bases at J; junction bases unmatched: 6. Germline V gene lookup returns CDR1 MDHEN and CDR2 SYDVKM. There are 15 residues in the CDR3. DNA of the CDR3: TGTGCCAGCAGTTTATTGGGGACAGGGTGGGATGGCTACACCTTC. It yields the protein CASSLLGTGWDGYTF.

This chain connects TRBV9 to TRBJ2-2, with 7 positions matching TRBD1. Germline CDR1 reads SGDLS; CDR2 reads YYNGEE. Unmatched junction bases numbered 16, after V lost 4 bases and J lost 4 bases. The CDR3 has 18 residues. CDR3 residues: CASSLPDRVFMGTGELFF. CDR3 DNA sequence: TGTGCCAGCAGCCTCCCCGACAGGGTATTTATGGGCACCGGGGAGCTGTTTTTT.

V gene TRBV19 combines with J gene TRBJ2-2; TRBD2 matches at 9 bases. V lost 3 bases and J lost 5; bases outside the gene matches: 4. CDR3 length: 15 amino acids. CDR1 is LNHDA and CDR2 is SQIVND in the germline V gene (reference sequence). The CDR3 protein is CASSIAGGGTGELFF. In nucleotides, the CDR3 is TGTGCCAGTAGTATTGCGGGAGGGGGGACCGGGGAGCTGTTTTTT. The complete variable domain, with remaining parts taken from reference TRBV19 and TRBJ2-2, reads DGGITQSPKYLFRKEGQNVTLSCEQNLNHDAMYWYRQDPGQGLRLIYYSQIVNDFQKGDIAEGYSVSREKKESFPLTVTSAQKNPTAFYLCASSIAGGGTGELFFGEGSRLTVL.

The chain couples TRBV7-9 to TRBJ2-1; the match to TRBD1 covers 11 bases. The V segment lost 5 bases and the J segment 6 bases; nucleotides outside the gene matches: 6. Germline V CDR1 and CDR2: SEHNR, FQNEAQ (reference sequence). The CDR3 contains 15 residues. CDR3 nucleotides: TGTGCCAGCAGCCTCACCGGGACAGGGGGCAATGAGCAGTTCTTC. It codes for CASSLTGTGGNEQFF. Based on the CDR3 plus reference TRBV7-9 and TRBJ2-1, the full variable domain is DTGVSQNPRHKITKRGQNVTFRCDPISEHNRLYWYRQTLGQGPEFLTYFQNEAQLEKSRLLSDRFSAERPKGSFSTLEIQRTEQGDSAMYLCASSLTGTGGNEQFFGPGTRLTVL.

The rearrangement joins TRBV5-1 to TRBJ1-3, with D tentatively TRBD1 (5 bases). The CDR3 runs to 17 residues. The germline V gene has CDR1 SGHRS and CDR2 YFSETQ. V shed 3 bases and J shed 0 bases, with 16 bases lying between them. The CDR3: CASSWGETGSSGNTIYF. The DNA of the CDR3 is TGCGCCAGCAGCTGGGGGGAGACGGGAAGCTCTGGAAACACCATATATTTT.

V usage is TRBV19 and J usage is TRBJ1-1; TRBD1 agrees at 7 bases. The CDR3 is 14 amino acids. With 5 bases clipped from V and 6 bases from J, the junction kept 9 bases outside the gene matches. CDR1 and CDR2 from the germline V gene are LNHDA and SQIVND (reference sequence). CDR3 bases: TGTGCCAGTAGTCCCCCCGACAGGGATCCTGAAGCTTTCTTT. The encoded protein is CASSPPDRDPEAFF.